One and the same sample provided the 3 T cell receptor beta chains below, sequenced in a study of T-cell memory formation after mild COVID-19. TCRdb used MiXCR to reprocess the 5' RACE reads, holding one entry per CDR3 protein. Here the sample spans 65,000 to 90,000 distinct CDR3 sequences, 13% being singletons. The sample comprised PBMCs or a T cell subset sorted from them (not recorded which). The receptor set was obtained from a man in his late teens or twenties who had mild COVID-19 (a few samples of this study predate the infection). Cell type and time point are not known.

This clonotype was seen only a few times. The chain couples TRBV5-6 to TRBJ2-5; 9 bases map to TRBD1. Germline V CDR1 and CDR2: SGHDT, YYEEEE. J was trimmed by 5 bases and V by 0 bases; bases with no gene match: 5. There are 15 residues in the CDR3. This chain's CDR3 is CASSLATGGSETQYF. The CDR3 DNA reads TGTGCCAGCAGCTTGGCCACAGGGGGCTCGGAGACCCAGTACTTC.

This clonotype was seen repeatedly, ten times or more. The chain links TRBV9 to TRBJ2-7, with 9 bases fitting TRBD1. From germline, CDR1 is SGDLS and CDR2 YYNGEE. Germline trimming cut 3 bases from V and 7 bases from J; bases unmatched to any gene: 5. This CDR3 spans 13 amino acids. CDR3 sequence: CASSAYGTGEQYF. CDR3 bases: TGTGCCAGCAGCGCATACGGGACAGGGGAGCAGTACTTC.

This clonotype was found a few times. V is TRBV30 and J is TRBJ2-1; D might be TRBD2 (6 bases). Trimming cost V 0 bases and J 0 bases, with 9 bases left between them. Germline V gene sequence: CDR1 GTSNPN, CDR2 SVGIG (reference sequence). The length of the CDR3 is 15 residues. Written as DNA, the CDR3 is TGTGCCTGGAGTGTACGGGGGTTCTCCTACAATGAGCAGTTCTTC. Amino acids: CAWSVRGFSYNEQFF.